The entry that follows covers one T cell receptor (beta chain) sequence. Assay used: immunoSEQ multiplex PCR; TCRdb lists only in-frame clones, some missing. The sample lists approximately 50,000 clones, around 90% occurring once. J was trimmed by 1 base and V by 8 bases; bases with no gene match: 7. The germline CDR1 and CDR2 sequences are WSHSY and SAAADI. The CDR3 runs to 14 residues. This sample is drawn from a study of T cell changes during pregnancy in multiple sclerosis. This TCR was recovered from a female donor with multiple sclerosis, enrolled in a pregnancy study. This sample comprised CD8+ T cells from peripheral blood mononuclear cells, obtained after pregnancy. The V and J genes are TRBV10-2 and TRBJ2-5; 7 bases match TRBD1. Written as DNA, the CDR3 is TGCGCCAGCGGATCATCAGGGGGCCAAGAGACCCAGTACTTC. The encoded protein is CASGSSGGQETQYF.